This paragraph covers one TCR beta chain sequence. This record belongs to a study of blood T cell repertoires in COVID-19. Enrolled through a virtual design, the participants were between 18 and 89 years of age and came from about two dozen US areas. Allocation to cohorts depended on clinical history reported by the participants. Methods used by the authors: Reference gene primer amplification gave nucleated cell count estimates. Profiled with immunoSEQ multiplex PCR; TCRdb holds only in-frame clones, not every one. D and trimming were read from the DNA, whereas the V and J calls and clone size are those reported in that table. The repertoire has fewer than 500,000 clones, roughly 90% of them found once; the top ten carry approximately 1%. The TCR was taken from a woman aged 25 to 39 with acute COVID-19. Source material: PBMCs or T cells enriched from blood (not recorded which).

CDR3 DNA sequence: TGTGCCACCAGCAGGACACTGAGCAATTCACCCCTCCACTTT. Translating gives CATSRTLSNSPLHF. The rearrangement uses TRBV15 and TRBJ1-6; no clear D gene. Per the germline V gene, CDR1 is LNHNV and CDR2 is YYDKDF (reference sequence). There are 14 residues in the CDR3. V was clipped by 3 bases and J by 7 bases, with 10 bases between them.